These T cell receptor beta chains were read from a single sample in a study of blood T cell repertoires in COVID-19. TCRdb's table, derived via immunoSEQ multiplex PCR, lists solely in-frame clones and lacks some. The table has approximately 72,000 clones, roughly 86% seen once. Sample: peripheral blood. The source of these receptors is a woman aged 55 to 70 with acute or convalescent COVID-19. Each CDR3 is given with its conserved first and last residue. D genes are given only for firm matches. The listing skips clone size in some rows; elsewhere it reads once, few, many or a size class.

TRBV6-5	TRBJ1-1	-	-	TGTGCCAGCACCCGAAGGGGGGGGGCTGAAGCTTTCTTT	CASTRRGGAEAFF
TRBV5-1	TRBJ2-7	TRBD2	-	TGCGCCAGCAGCTCGCCCCCCTGGACTAGCGGGCCCTACGAGCAGTACTTC	CASSSPPWTSGPYEQYF
TRBV18	TRBJ2-5	-	-	TGTGCCAGCTCACCCCGACAGGCCATGCAAGAGACCCAGTACTTC	CASSPRQAMQETQYF
TRBV18	TRBJ1-1	-	-	TGTGCCAGCTCATCATGGAACACTGAAGCTTTCTTT	CASSSWNTEAFF
TRBV3-1/TRBV3-2	TRBJ2-1	-	few	TGTGCCAGCAGCCAAGAAGGGCTAGCAAGGGAGCAGTTCTTC	CASSQEGLAREQFF
TRBV11-3	TRBJ2-3	-	-	TGTGCCAGCAGCTCCGACAGGGGAGGGGTCACAGATACGCAGTATTTT	CASSSDRGGVTDTQYF
TRBV3-1/TRBV3-2	TRBJ1-1	-	-	TGTGCCAGCAGCCTTCCAGGGGACACTGAAGCTTTCTTT	CASSLPGDTEAFF
TRBV10-3	TRBJ1-5	TRBD1	-	TGTGCCATTTCACAGGGGGCGAGTGGCAATCAGCCCCAGCATTTT	CAISQGASGNQPQHF
TRBV4-1	TRBJ2-1	TRBD1	-	TGCGCCAGCAGCCACCCGGGACAGGGCAACTACAATGAGCAGTTCTTC	CASSHPGQGNYNEQFF
TRBV5-1	TRBJ2-6	TRBD1	-	TGCGCCAGCAGCTTGTCCCCGACAGGGGGCTTAGCTGGGGCCAACGTCCTGACTTTC	CASSLSPTGGLAGANVLTF
TRBV3-1/TRBV3-2	TRBJ1-3	-	-	TGTGCCAGCAGCCCCCAGGGGTTTGGAAACACCATATATTTT	CASSPQGFGNTIYF
TRBV3-1/TRBV3-2	TRBJ1-6	-	-	TGTGCCAGCAGCCAAGATGGCCAGGAGGTGAATTCACCCCTCCACTTT	CASSQDGQEVNSPLHF
TRBV27	TRBJ1-1	-	-	TGTGCCAGCAGGGGCAGCGGGAACAGTGAAGCTTTCTTT	CASRGSGNSEAFF
TRBV5-5	TRBJ2-5	-	-	TGTGCCAGCAGCTTACAGCGGTACCAAGAGACCCAGTACTTC	CASSLQRYQETQYF
TRBV19	TRBJ2-3	TRBD2	-	TGTGCCAGTAGTCTCCGGGAGTTAGCGGGGGGCACAGATACGCAGTATTTT	CASSLRELAGGTDTQYF
TRBV6-5	TRBJ1-4	-	-	TGTGCCAGCAGCCGGACTCGGGTAGATGAAAAACTGTTTTTT	CASSRTRVDEKLFF
TRBV5-4	TRBJ2-5	-	-	TGTGCCAGCAGCTCACAGGGCAGAGACCAAGAGACCCAGTACTTC	CASSSQGRDQETQYF
TRBV19	TRBJ2-7	-	once	TGTGCCAGTAGTTCTCCCTACGAGCAGTACTTC	CASSSPYEQYF
TRBV28	TRBJ1-2	-	-	TGTGCCAGCAGTTTGCAGGCGGGTTGGCATGGCTACACCTTC	CASSLQAGWHGYTF
TRBV10-3	TRBJ2-5	TRBD2	once	TGTGCCATCGGGAGTAGCGGGGATGAGACCCAGTACTTC	CAIGSSGDETQYF
TRBV5-1	TRBJ2-5	-	-	TGCGCCAGCAGCTTGATTCCAGGGGTAGAGACCCAGTACTTC	CASSLIPGVETQYF
TRBV15	TRBJ2-7	-	-	TGTGCCACCAGCAGAGACCAACAGAGCTACGAGCAGTACTTC	CATSRDQQSYEQYF
TRBV28	TRBJ1-6	TRBD1	-	TGTGCCAGCATCTCCTGGGACAGGAACGGGGATTCACCCCTCCACTTT	CASISWDRNGDSPLHF
TRBV4-1	TRBJ2-7	TRBD1	-	TGCGCCAGCAGTCCGACAGGGTTCGAGCAGTACTTC	CASSPTGFEQYF
TRBV6-5	TRBJ1-1	-	-	TGTGCCAGCAGTCGCCGAGGACAGCTTAACACTGAAGCTTTCTTT	CASSRRGQLNTEAFF
TRBV3-1/TRBV3-2	TRBJ2-3	TRBD2	once	TGTGCCAGCAGCCAAGAAAGGCGGGGGGGCACAGATACGCAGTATTTT	CASSQERRGGTDTQYF
TRBV25-1	TRBJ1-4	-	-	TGTGCCAGCAGTGATTCAACAGGGCCGAGAGGTGAAAAACTGTTTTTT	CASSDSTGPRGEKLFF
TRBV7-3	TRBJ2-1	TRBD1	-	TGTGCCAGCAGCTTCGACAGGGGAGGTGAGCAGTTCTTC	CASSFDRGGEQFF
TRBV15	TRBJ1-5	-	-	TGTGCCACCAGCAGGGACTATAGCAATCAGCCCCAGCATTTT	CATSRDYSNQPQHF
TRBV24-1	TRBJ1-1	-	once	TGTGCCACCAGTGATCCGGCGGGGCGGGCTGAAGCTTTCTTT	CATSDPAGRAEAFF
TRBV6-1	TRBJ2-7	-	-	TGTGCCAGCAGTGAAGCGCAGGTCAGGGCTGGTTACGAGCAGTACTTC	CASSEAQVRAGYEQYF
TRBV2	TRBJ1-5	-	-	TGTGCCAGCAGTGAACGCGCCATGAATCAGCCCCAGCATTTT	CASSERAMNQPQHF
TRBV5-1	TRBJ2-3	TRBD2	-	TGCGCCAGCAGCCCGGGAGGCGGCGGGGGGGCGGCAGATACGCAGTATTTT	CASSPGGGGGAADTQYF
TRBV15	TRBJ1-2	-	few	TGTGCCACCAGCAGAGCCGGGATTTATGGCTACACCTTC	CATSRAGIYGYTF
TRBV5-1	TRBJ1-2	TRBD1	once	TGCGCCAGCAGCTTGGACAGGGGAGTCGGCTATGGCTACACCTTC	CASSLDRGVGYGYTF
TRBV5-1	TRBJ2-2	TRBD2	once	TGCGCCAGCAGCTCAGGACTAGCGGGGGGGCCGAACACCGGGGAGCTGTTTTTT	CASSSGLAGGPNTGELFF
TRBV19	TRBJ2-2	-	-	TGTGCCAGTAGCCCGGGGGCCGGGGAGCTGTTTTTT	CASSPGAGELFF
TRBV21-1	TRBJ1-5	-	-	TGTGCCAGCAGCAAAGGGAGGGACGGAAAGATCTCTAATCAGCCCCAGCATTTT	CASSKGRDGKISNQPQHF
TRBV25-1	TRBJ1-2	TRBD1	once	TGTGCCAGCAGTGATAGATACAGGGGAGGCTACACCTTC	CASSDRYRGGYTF
TRBV29-1	TRBJ1-1	TRBD1	-	TGCAGCGGCGGACAGGGGAACACTGAAGCTTTCTTT	CSGGQGNTEAFF
TRBV20-1	TRBJ1-5	-	few	TGCAGTGCTGGAACAGGTCAGCCCCAGCATTTT	CSAGTGQPQHF
TRBV5-1	TRBJ1-2	TRBD1	once	TGCGCCAGCAAGTTCGGACAGGACGGCCTGTATACCTTC	CASKFGQDGLYTF
TRBV15	TRBJ2-1	-	-	TGTGCCACCAGCAGAGATAGGAGATCCGTCGATGAGCAGTTCTTC	CATSRDRRSVDEQFF
TRBV12-3/TRBV12-4	TRBJ1-2	-	-	TGTGCCAGCAGCATGCCAGTCTATGGCTACACCTTC	CASSMPVYGYTF
TRBV3-1/TRBV3-2	TRBJ2-5	-	-	TGTGCCAGCAGCCAAGATATCGGGTCGGAGACCCAGTACTTC	CASSQDIGSETQYF
TRBV9	TRBJ1-6	TRBD1	-	TGTGCCAGCAGCGCCAAAGCGGACAGGGGAATAAATTCACCCCTCCACTTT	CASSAKADRGINSPLHF
TRBV3-1/TRBV3-2	TRBJ2-5	TRBD2	few	TGTGCCAGCAGCCAAGCGACTAGCGGGGGGGGAGGGACCCAGTACTTC	CASSQATSGGGGTQYF
TRBV15	TRBJ2-7	TRBD1	many	TGTGCCACCAGCCGCGACAGGGCCACCTCCTACGAGCAGTACTTC	CATSRDRATSYEQYF
TRBV28	TRBJ2-1	-	few	TGTGCCAGCAGTTCCCCCGGCAATGAGCAGTTCTTC	CASSSPGNEQFF
TRBV5-4	TRBJ1-1	TRBD1	-	TGTGCCAGCAGCCCTTGGACAGGGGCTACTGAAGCTTTCTTT	CASSPWTGATEAFF
TRBV6-7	TRBJ2-3	-	-	TGTGCCAGCAGTTACTCAAAAGCCCCAGATACGCAGTATTTT	CASSYSKAPDTQYF
TRBV6-5	TRBJ1-4	-	-	TGTGCCAGCAGTTACAGACTTCGCGATGAAAAACTGTTTTTT	CASSYRLRDEKLFF
TRBV6-5	TRBJ2-1	-	-	TGTGCCAGCAGTCTACAGGGAGGGCCCTACAATGAGCAGTTCTTC	CASSLQGGPYNEQFF
TRBV19	TRBJ1-5	-	-	TGTGCCAGTCAAGGGGGGGGGCGCGAGGTCTATCAGCCCCAGCATTTT	CASQGGGREVYQPQHF